This T cell receptor (beta chain) was recovered during a study of PD-L1 blockade in urothelial cancer. Study results and limitations: Below-median pretreatment blood TCR clonality predicted better survival. Blood clones associated with the tumor expanded more at 3 weeks in durable-benefit patients.

Repertoires were generated with immunoSEQ multiplex PCR, while TCRdb's copy carries only in-frame clones and drops some. The data hold approximately 100,000 clones, with around 93% observed a single time. Urothelial carcinoma in patients was locally advanced or metastatic. On this clone: Its antigen remains unknown.

This CDR3 region has 14 residues. CDR1 MNHEY and CDR2 SMNVEV come from the germline V gene (reference sequence). With V trimmed by 4 bases and J by 6 bases, 6 bases remained unmatched. Sample: PBMCs, taken around atezolizumab (anti-PD-L1) treatment. This clonotype was sampled from a woman of 80 years or more with urothelial cancer. The V and J genes are TRBV27 and TRBJ1-1; the match to TRBD1 covers 9 bases. Here the CDR3 DNA reads TGTGCCAGCAGTTACAGGGGGCGGGGAGCTGAAGCTTTCTTT. Protein sequence: CASSYRGRGAEAFF.